The 28 T cell receptor beta chains below all came from one sample that was sequenced in a study of shared clonotypes between healthy human individuals. Repertoires were generated with immunoSEQ multiplex PCR, while TCRdb's copy carries only in-frame clones and drops some. The sample lists over 2 million clones, roughly 94% occurring once. The sample taken for sequencing was naive CD4+ T cells sorted from blood. The subset here: CD45RA+ positively selected. The receptor source for this set is a man aged 18 to 30 in good health.

The J gene is TRBJ2-3, the V gene TRBV5-1; tentatively, D is TRBD2 (5 bases). V dropped 3 bases and J dropped 6 bases, with 8 bases sitting between them. Per the germline V gene, CDR1 is SGHRS and CDR2 is YFSETQ. This CDR3 region has 12 residues. The CDR3 here is CASSSGKDTQYF. DNA of the CDR3: TGCGCCAGCAGCTCGGGGAAGGATACGCAGTATTTT. The full variable domain, its missing parts supplied by reference TRBV5-1 and TRBJ2-3, is KAGVTQTPRYLIKTRGQQVTLSCSPISGHRSVSWYQQTPGQGLQFLFEYFSETQRNKGNFPGRFSGRQFSNSRSEMNVSTLELGDSALYLCASSSGKDTQYFGPGTRLTVL.

Regarding this clone: Other DNA variants within this sample encode the same CDR3. The chain uses TRBV5-1 and TRBJ2-7, with a tentative D call TRBD2 (5 bases). Germline V gene lookup returns CDR1 SGHRS and CDR2 YFSETQ. The V end was cut by 4 bases, the J end by 4 bases, with 18 bases between. The CDR3 covers 15 residues. CDR3 in amino acids: CASSPGGSTTYEQYF. CDR3 in DNA: TGCGCCAGCAGCCCTGGAGGTTCCACCACTTACGAGCAGTACTTC.

The J gene is TRBJ2-1, the V gene TRBV12-5; D uncertain. Trimming pared 2 bases from V and 4 bases from J, leaving 9 bases between. The CDR3 spans 14 residues. Germline CDR1 and CDR2: LGHNT and FRNRAP. The CDR3 region is CASGLTIHYNEQFF. CDR3 coding DNA: TGTGCTAGTGGTTTGACGATACATTACAATGAGCAGTTCTTC.

Comment on this clone: Other DNA sequences from this sample encode an identical CDR3 as well. The J gene is TRBJ2-7, the V gene TRBV18, with 9 bases lining up with TRBD1. The CDR3 contains 15 residues. Germline CDR1 reads KGHSH; CDR2 reads LQKENI. After removal of 5 bases from V and 0 bases from J, the junction contained 5 bases not matched to a gene. Here the CDR3 reads CASSTGTGSSYEQYF. The CDR3 nucleotides read TGTGCCAGCTCAACCGGGACAGGGAGCTCCTACGAGCAGTACTTC.

The count of this clone is one. The chain uses TRBV29-1 and TRBJ1-2; no clear D. The germline V gene has CDR1 SQVTM and CDR2 ANQGSEA. The germline V and J ends were trimmed by 1 base and 1 base, with 4 bases remaining between them. CDR3 length: 12 residues. The CDR3 DNA reads TGCAGCGTTGAAGGAGTTAACTATGGCTACACCTTC. This sequence encodes CSVEGVNYGYTF.

The chain employs TRBV7-2 and TRBJ2-1; 8 nucleotides match TRBD2. Per the germline V gene, CDR1 is SGHTA and CDR2 is FQGNSA. The V gene end was trimmed by 5 bases and the J gene end by 6 bases; junction bases not matched to a gene: 9. The CDR3 is made up of 15 amino acids. CDR3 nucleotides: TGTGCCAGCAGCCCGCGGGGGGCCAATATCAATGAGCAGTTCTTC. Its protein product is CASSPRGANINEQFF.

The V gene is TRBV5-4, the J gene TRBJ2-5; D remains ambiguous. The CDR3 is 13 residues long. Trimming shortened V by 2 bases and J by 5 bases, and 10 bases separated the two germline ends. Germline CDR1 SGHNT, CDR2 YYREEE (reference sequence). CDR3 protein: CASSFDVWETQYF. The CDR3 DNA follows: TGTGCCAGCAGCTTTGACGTTTGGGAGACCCAGTACTTC.

The gene calls are TRBV14 and TRBJ1-6; D possibly corresponds to TRBD1 (6 bases). Between the trimmed V and J ends, which lost 3 bases and 7 bases, there was a span of 13 bases. From germline, CDR1 is SGHDN and CDR2 FVKESK. The CDR3 runs 15 residues. The CDR3 here is CASSQDPGANSPLHF. The CDR3 bases are TGTGCCAGCAGCCAGGACCCAGGGGCGAATTCACCCCTCCACTTT.

This chain connects TRBV29-1 to TRBJ1-1, with 7 bases fitting TRBD1. Germline CDR1 and CDR2: SQVTM and ANQGSEA. This CDR3 has 14 amino acids. The junction had 11 bases not matched to a gene; V was cut back by 5 bases and J by 5 bases. The DNA of the CDR3 is TGCAGCGTTATACGACAGGGTAAGTGGACTGAAGCTTTCTTT. Translating gives CSVIRQGKWTEAFF. The full variable domain, rest sourced from reference TRBV29-1 and TRBJ1-1, is SAVISQKPSRDICQRGTSLTIQCQVDSQVTMMFWYRQQPGQSLTLIATANQGSEATYESGFVIDKFPISRPNLTFSTLTVSNMSPEDSSIYLCSVIRQGKWTEAFFGQGTRLTVV.

The genes are TRBV11-1 and TRBJ2-5, with D possibly TRBD1 on 5 matching bases. V gave up 5 bases and J gave up 6 bases, with 13 bases separating them. The CDR3 loop spans 13 amino acids. Per the germline V gene, CDR1 is SGHAT and CDR2 is FQDESV (reference sequence). CDR3 sequence reads: CASSPGLVKTQYF. DNA of the CDR3: TGTGCCAGCAGCCCAGGGTTGGTGAAGACCCAGTACTTC.

CDR3 protein: CSVGNNEGSPLHF. CDR3 nucleotides: TGCAGCGTTGGGAATAACGAGGGTTCACCCCTCCACTTT. The chain carries TRBV29-1 and TRBJ1-6, with D uncertain. From germline, CDR1 is SQVTM and CDR2 ANQGSEA. The V and J ends lost 4 bases and 9 bases respectively, with 13 bases between them. CDR3 length: 13 amino acids. The entire variable domain, with the rest obtained from reference TRBV29-1 and TRBJ1-6, is as follows: SAVISQKPSRDICQRGTSLTIQCQVDSQVTMMFWYRQQPGQSLTLIATANQGSEATYESGFVIDKFPISRPNLTFSTLTVSNMSPEDSSIYLCSVGNNEGSPLHFGNGTRLTVT.

The V and J genes are TRBV6-4 and TRBJ2-3; 7 nucleotides agree with TRBD2. The CDR3 is made up of 16 amino acids. CDR1 and CDR2 from the germline V gene are MRHNA and SNTAGT. Trimming removed 3 bases from V and 8 bases from J; junction bases left unmatched: 14. The CDR3 DNA sequence: TGTGCCAGCAGTGAACGATCGCTAGCGGTGGGTGGTACGCAGTATTTT. Residues: CASSERSLAVGGTQYF.

The chain couples TRBV6-1 to TRBJ1-5, with D unclear. Per the germline V gene, CDR1 is MNHNS and CDR2 is SASEGT. V was clipped by 4 bases and J by 4 bases, with 11 bases between them. CDR3 length equals 14 residues. CDR3 nucleotides: TGTGCCAGCAGTGGGCTGCCGGGGAATCAGCCCCAGCATTTT. Protein product: CASSGLPGNQPQHF.

Regarding this clone: The germline gene is not matched at one end of the junction; a read error may be the cause. This sequence joins TRBV10-3 and TRBJ2-1; TRBD1 matches 8 bases. This CDR3 is 14 amino acids long. Germline CDR1 ENHRY, CDR2 SYGVKD. The CDR3 DNA follows: TGTGCCAGCAGTTACTCGGACAGGGATAATGAGCAGTTCTTC. Translation gives CASSYSDRDNEQFF.

The chain uses TRBV9 and TRBJ2-5; 14 bases map to TRBD2. There are 17 residues in the CDR3. V lost 4 bases, J lost 5 bases, and 10 bases stayed unmatched. Germline V gives CDR1 SGDLS, CDR2 YYNGEE. The CDR3: CASSLGLAGGTGETQYF. The CDR3 region has the DNA TGTGCCAGCAGCCTCGGACTAGCGGGGGGCACTGGGGAGACCCAGTACTTC.

The J gene is TRBJ2-5, the V gene TRBV4-1; D is unresolved. CDR1 and CDR2 from the germline V gene are MGHRA and YSYEKL. Trimming pared 0 bases from V and 2 bases from J, leaving 10 bases between. The CDR3 has 15 residues. The CDR3 is CASSQDRLPQETQYF. The CDR3 DNA is TGCGCCAGCAGCCAAGATCGGCTGCCGCAAGAGACCCAGTACTTC.

This rearrangement joins TRBV7-9 to TRBJ1-4, with 8 bases identical to TRBD1. The germline gives CDR1 SEHNR, CDR2 FQNEAQ (reference sequence). V lost 0 bases and J lost 7; bases outside the gene matches: 1. There are 14 residues in the CDR3. The CDR3 bases are TGTGCCAGCAGCTTAGCCCAGGGGGCTGAAAAACTGTTTTTT. It codes for CASSLAQGAEKLFF. Full variable domain (rest looked up from reference TRBV7-9 and TRBJ1-4): DTGVSQNPRHKITKRGQNVTFRCDPISEHNRLYWYRQTLGQGPEFLTYFQNEAQLEKSRLLSDRFSAERPKGSFSTLEIQRTEQGDSAMYLCASSLAQGAEKLFFGSGTQLSVL.

The chain combines TRBV30 with TRBJ2-7, with TRBD1 as a possible D gene (6 bases). The V end lost 0 bases, the J end lost 6 bases, and 15 bases lay between the germline ends. The CDR3 is 14 residues long. Germline V gives CDR1 GTSNPN, CDR2 SVGIG (reference sequence). Written as DNA, the CDR3 is TGTGCCTGGAGTGTCCTACAGGGAGAGGCCGAGCAGTACTTC. It is translated as CAWSVLQGEAEQYF.

The chain links TRBV9 to TRBJ1-4, with 10 positions matching TRBD1. V trimming: 0 bases; J trimming: 8 bases; junction bases outside the gene matches: 7. Germline V gene sequence: CDR1 SGDLS, CDR2 YYNGEE. This CDR3 is 16 amino acids long. DNA of the CDR3: TGTGCCAGCAGCGTAGGGACAGGGGGTAAAAAGGAAAAACTGTTTTTT. Protein product: CASSVGTGGKKEKLFF.

The chain couples TRBV5-4 to TRBJ1-4; TRBD1 aligns across 8 bases. The CDR3 consists of 17 residues. V shed 3 bases and J 1 base; nucleotides not matched to a gene: 8. The germline gives CDR1 SGHNT, CDR2 YYREEE (reference sequence). DNA for the CDR3: TGTGCCAGCAGCTATCGACAGGGGTCCCAAACTAATGAAAAACTGTTTTTT. It codes for CASSYRQGSQTNEKLFF.

About this clone: In the same sample, other DNA sequences code for this CDR3. The chain has TRBV18 and TRBJ2-3; no clear D. Between the trimmed V and J ends, which lost 3 bases and 5 bases, there was a span of 6 bases. The CDR3 has 12 residues. Germline values: CDR1 KGHSH, CDR2 LQKENI. In DNA form, the CDR3 reads TGTGCCAGCTCACCCGATCGAGATACGCAGTATTTT. This sequence encodes CASSPDRDTQYF. Combining the CDR3 with reference TRBV18 and TRBJ2-3 gives the whole variable domain NAGVMQNPRHLVRRRGQEARLRCSPMKGHSHVYWYRQLPEEGLKFMVYLQKENIIDESGMPKERFSAEFPKEGPSILRIQQVVRGDSAAYFCASSPDRDTQYFGPGTRLTVL.

The chain combines TRBV9 with TRBJ1-2; TRBD1 matches 7 bases. Germline assignment: CDR1 SGDLS and CDR2 YYNGEE. The junction had 13 bases not matched to a gene; V was cut back by 3 bases and J by 5 bases. The CDR3 spans 16 residues. CDR3 region: CASSAQGTATSYGYTF. The CDR3 DNA reads TGTGCCAGCAGCGCCCAGGGGACAGCAACCAGTTATGGCTACACCTTC.

The V call is TRBV19, the J call TRBJ1-1, with 7 nucleotides matching TRBD1. In germline, CDR1 is LNHDA, CDR2 SQIVND (reference sequence). CDR3 size: 14 residues. J lost 1 base, V lost 6 bases, and 5 bases had no gene match. Here the CDR3 DNA reads TGTGCCAGTAGAGCGGGACAGCCGAACACTGAAGCTTTCTTT. Encoded protein: CASRAGQPNTEAFF.

A word on this clone: The junction departs from germline at one end; a sequencing error may be responsible. Other DNA sequences in the sample encode the same CDR3. The chain is built from TRBV7-6 and TRBJ2-7; the D call may be TRBD1 or TRBD2 (6 bases each). CDR1 and CDR2 from the germline V gene are SGHVS and FNYEAQ. There are 15 residues in the CDR3. The CDR3 sequence: CASSLSSGGGYEQYF. The DNA for the CDR3 is TGCGCCAGCAGCTTAAGTTCCGGGGGCGGGTACGAGCAGTACTTC.

The rearrangement links TRBV4-3 to TRBJ2-7, with D hard to call. V was trimmed by 0 bases and J by 3 bases, leaving 12 bases between them. The CDR3 contains 15 residues. CDR1 is LGHNA, CDR2 YSLEER, per germline. The CDR3 bases are TGCGCCAGCAGCCAAGATTTGTGGCAGAACTACGAGCAGTACTTC. Translation gives CASSQDLWQNYEQYF.

The chain couples TRBV5-1 to TRBJ2-3, with TRBD2 identical over 7 bases. This CDR3 is 15 amino acids long. V shed 3 bases, J shed 0 bases, and the junction held 4 bases outside the gene matches. The V gene's germline CDR1 is SGHRS and CDR2 YFSETQ. This CDR3 is CASSSGLESTDTQYF. CDR3 nucleotides: TGCGCCAGCAGCTCTGGACTAGAAAGCACAGATACGCAGTATTTT.

The chain employs TRBV5-5 and TRBJ2-5; D remains unclear. Germline V gene data show CDR1 as SGHKS and CDR2 as YYEKEE (reference sequence). V lost 5 bases and J 2 bases, leaving 19 bases between the germline ends. The CDR3 sequence is 16 residues long. CDR3 DNA: TGTGCCAGCAGTTTACCAGGAAAAGGCCCACAAGAGACCCAGTACTTC. As protein: CASSLPGKGPQETQYF.

This chain uses TRBV19 with TRBJ1-6; a possible D gene is TRBD1 (5 bases). Trimming shortened V by 7 bases and J by 8 bases, and 18 bases separated the two germline ends. Germline lookup yields CDR1 LNHDA and CDR2 SQIVND (reference sequence). The CDR3 consists of 15 residues. The DNA for the CDR3 is TGTGCCAGTACCCCTACGGGGGGGAAGTATTCACCCCTCCACTTT. This codes for CASTPTGGKYSPLHF.